These 22 T cell receptor beta chains were all obtained from the same sample, sequenced in a study of identical twins (dated by TCRdb to between 2015 and 2016). The library relied on 5' RACE. The data were produced on an Illumina HiSeq 2000. TCRdb handled the public reads itself, with Q25 trimming in fastp and clone calling in MiXCR, and kept productive beta chains. A single entry per CDR3 protein holds the most common genes and DNA from its merged rows. The sample has approximately 670,000 distinct CDR3 sequences on record, 6% to 6.5% of them singletons. The ten largest account for roughly 1.6% of the sample. Sequencing used naive T cells sorted from blood. Interpreted using the paper, the cell subset or site label stands for: cells isolated with a human naive T-cell isolation kit. The source of these receptors is a young man in good health.

This clonotype was recorded a few times. The V and J genes are TRBV11-3 and TRBJ2-2; D not resolved. CDR3 size: 15 residues. Trimming left V 5 bases short and J 7 bases short, with 17 bases between. Germline assignment: CDR1 SGHNT and CDR2 YENEEA. CDR3 nucleotides: TGTGCCAGCAGCGGCCGCCCCAGCTCGGACGGGGAGCTGTTTTTT. Translation gives CASSGRPSSDGELFF.

About this clonotype: Being one base from a much bigger clone, this may be a read error. The final CDR3 position lacks the conserved phenylalanine or tryptophan, pointing to a likely read error. The V and J genes are TRBV29-1 and TRBJ1-2; perhaps TRBD1 as D (6 bases). Germline V gives CDR1 SQVTM, CDR2 ANQGSEA. The V gene lost 5 bases and the J gene lost 4 bases, with 20 bases spanning the gap. The CDR3 covers 15 residues. The CDR3 spells CSVLSWTDQFYGYTY. The CDR3 nucleotides are TGCAGCGTTCTATCCTGGACAGACCAGTTCTATGGCTACACCTAC.

This clonotype was picked up many times. The chain has TRBV24-1 and TRBJ2-7; 9 bases fit TRBD2. CDR3 size: 14 residues. The germline V gene encodes CDR1 KGHDR and CDR2 SFDVKD. V was clipped by 3 bases and J by 7 bases; unmatched bases: 6. The CDR3, as DNA: TGTGCCACCAGTGATCCGGGACTAGCAGATGAGCAGTACTTC. Translated: CATSDPGLADEQYF.

This clonotype was counted at least ten times. The rearrangement joins TRBV5-5 to TRBJ2-7, with 9 nucleotides matching TRBD1. With 4 bases clipped from V and 7 bases from J, the junction kept 12 bases outside the gene matches. CDR3 size: 15 residues. Germline CDR1 SGHKS, CDR2 YYEKEE (reference sequence). The CDR3 region is CASSLTGTGSGEQYV. The CDR3 DNA sequence: TGTGCCAGCAGCCTAACCGGGACAGGGTCGGGTGAGCAGTACGTC.

This clonotype came up many times. The chain joins TRBV12-3 or TRBV12-4 to TRBJ2-5, with 8 bases matching TRBD2. The CDR3 totals 11 residues. Trimming removed 9 bases from V and 5 bases from J; junction bases left unmatched: 2. CDR3 protein: CASKRGETQYF. The CDR3, as DNA: TGTGCCAGTAAGCGGGGGGAGACCCAGTACTTC.

The V call is TRBV7-8, the J call TRBJ2-7; possibly TRBD2 for D (5 bases). CDR1 is SGHVS, CDR2 FQNEAQ, per germline. V lost 5 bases to trimming and J lost 5 bases, with 10 bases between them. The CDR3 sequence is 12 residues long. The CDR3 bases are TGTGCCAGCAGCCCAGCGGCCGACGAGCAGTACTTC. It is translated as CASSPAADEQYF.

This clonotype was counted a few times. The chain recombines TRBV21-1 with TRBJ1-6; TRBD1 is the table's D call, not checked against the DNA. TRBV21-1 is described as a pseudogene. The CDR3 is made up of 14 amino acids. This chain's CDR3 is CASSKSRGGSPLHF. For the CDR3, the DNA is TGTGCCAGCAGCAAATCCAGGGGGGGTTCACCCCTCCACTTT.

In this sample, this clonotype turned up a few times. V and J are TRBV19 and TRBJ2-1; no clear D gene. The V and J ends lost 3 bases and 0 bases respectively, with 12 bases between them. Germline CDR1 reads LNHDA; CDR2 reads SQIVND (reference sequence). The CDR3 has 16 amino acids. The chain's CDR3 is CASSIEEPSSYNEQFF. CDR3 sequence (DNA): TGTGCCAGTAGTATTGAAGAGCCGAGCTCCTACAATGAGCAGTTCTTC.

This clonotype appeared many times. V is TRBV7-9 and J is TRBJ2-3; the match to TRBD1 covers 9 bases. This CDR3 contains 15 residues. With V trimmed by 4 bases and J by 5 bases, 7 bases remained unmatched. CDR1 is SEHNR and CDR2 is FQNEAQ in the germline V gene (reference sequence). In nucleotides, the CDR3 is TGTGCCAGCAGCTACAGGACAGGGGTGGGAGATACGCAGTATTTT. Translated, it gives CASSYRTGVGDTQYF.

This clonotype has at least ten counts. This chain links TRBV10-3 with TRBJ2-1; 10 nucleotides agree with TRBD2. CDR3 length: 13 residues. Germline V gene lookup returns CDR1 ENHRY and CDR2 SYGVKD. V gave up 5 bases and J gave up 8 bases; unmatched junction bases: 3. The CDR3 nucleotides are TGTGCCATCAGTCGGACTAGCGGCGATGAGCAGTTCTTC. This translates into CAISRTSGDEQFF.

This clonotype was observed at least ten times. The genes are TRBV12-3 or TRBV12-4 and TRBJ1-3; TRBD1 aligns across 7 bases. J was trimmed by 6 bases and V by 6 bases; bases with no gene match: 8. The CDR3 extends over 14 amino acids. The CDR3 region is CASRRQGVLNTIYF. CDR3 nucleotides: TGTGCCAGCAGGAGGCAGGGGGTTCTAAACACCATATATTTT.

This clonotype was seen only a few times. The chain links TRBV5-1 to TRBJ2-1; D perhaps matches TRBD1 (7 bases). The V gene's germline CDR1 is SGHRS and CDR2 YFSETQ. The V end was cut by 4 bases, the J end by 4 bases, with 15 bases between. This CDR3 region has 15 residues. In DNA form, the CDR3 reads TGCGCCAGCAGCCCAGGGGGAGGACAGTACAATGAGCAGTTCTTC. Protein: CASSPGGGQYNEQFF. Full variable domain (outside the CDR3, taken from reference TRBV5-1 and TRBJ2-1): KAGVTQTPRYLIKTRGQQVTLSCSPISGHRSVSWYQQTPGQGLQFLFEYFSETQRNKGNFPGRFSGRQFSNSRSEMNVSTLELGDSALYLCASSPGGGQYNEQFFGPGTRLTVL.

The chain carries TRBV5-1 and TRBJ2-5; D may correspond to TRBD1 or TRBD2 (5 bases each). The CDR3 is 16 amino acids. V was cut by 4 bases and J by 2 bases, with 18 bases left in between. CDR1 is SGHRS, CDR2 YFSETQ, per germline. CDR3 in amino acids: CASSMEKGPPQETQYF. CDR3 DNA: TGCGCCAGCAGCATGGAAAAGGGACCGCCACAAGAGACCCAGTACTTC.

The chain is built from TRBV12-5 and TRBJ2-6; D uncertain. The CDR3 runs 17 residues. The germline gives CDR1 LGHNT, CDR2 FRNRAP. Between the trimmed V and J ends, which lost 6 bases and 0 bases, there was a span of 15 bases. CDR3 sequence reads: CASGREGLSSGANVLTF. The CDR3 coding sequence is TGTGCTAGTGGGCGTGAAGGCCTTAGCTCTGGGGCCAACGTCCTGACTTTC.

This clonotype has ten or more counts. V and J are TRBV28 and TRBJ1-1, with unresolved D. Germline V gene sequence: CDR1 MDHEN, CDR2 SYDVKM. The CDR3 is made up of 11 amino acids. Trimming took 10 bases from V and 10 from J, leaving 16 bases between them. CDR3 sequence (DNA): TGTGCCACCTCAGCCCCACAGAGAGCTTTCTTT. Residues: CATSAPQRAFF.

This clonotype was counted ten times or more. CDR3 loop: CASSLLLANTGELFF. The DNA for the CDR3 is TGTGCCAGCAGTTTACTACTAGCGAACACCGGGGAGCTGTTTTTT. The chain is built from TRBV12-3 or TRBV12-4 and TRBJ2-2; a weak D match, TRBD2 (5 bases). The CDR3 extends over 15 amino acids. The V gene lost 2 bases and the J gene lost 0 bases, with 7 bases spanning the gap.

This rearrangement joins TRBV7-6 to TRBJ1-4; maybe TRBD1 (5 bases). The germline gives CDR1 SGHVS, CDR2 FNYEAQ. The CDR3 spans 17 residues. Trimming cost V 5 bases and J 8 bases, with 24 bases left between them. CDR3 amino acids: CASSPGQGSSGKEKLFF. The CDR3 DNA reads as TGTGCCAGCAGCCCTGGACAAGGGAGCAGCGGCAAGGAAAAACTGTTTTTT. The complete variable domain, with remaining parts taken from reference TRBV7-6 and TRBJ1-4, reads GAGVSQSPRYKVTKRGQDVALRCDPISGHVSLYWYRQALGQGPEFLTYFNYEAQQDKSGLPNDRFSAERPEGSISTLTIQRTEQRDSAMYRCASSPGQGSSGKEKLFFGSGTQLSVL.

In this sample, this clonotype turned up many times. V usage is TRBV5-5 and J usage is TRBJ1-1; D ambiguous. The CDR3 covers 17 residues. CDR1 is SGHKS and CDR2 is YYEKEE in the germline V gene (reference sequence). The V and J ends lost 1 base and 2 bases respectively, with 18 bases between them. CDR3 bases: TGTGCCAGCAGCTTGTACGCAGGAGCCACCTTAAACACTGAAGCTTTCTTT. It codes for CASSLYAGATLNTEAFF.

This clonotype was seen a few times. V and J are TRBV18 and TRBJ2-7; TRBD1 agrees at 7 bases. The germline gives CDR1 KGHSH, CDR2 LQKENI. This CDR3 has 15 amino acids. The trim removed 6 bases at V and 4 bases at J, leaving 12 bases unmatched. CDR3 residues: CASSPGTASFYEQYV. In DNA form, the CDR3 reads TGTGCCAGCTCCCCCGGGACAGCCTCTTTTTACGAGCAGTACGTC.

In its sample, this clonotype was seen many times. The gene calls are TRBV4-3 and TRBJ2-7, with 8 bases lining up with TRBD2. Trimming removed 0 bases from V and 3 bases from J; junction bases left unmatched: 10. This CDR3 is 17 amino acids long. Germline CDR1 reads LGHNA; CDR2 reads YSLEER. CDR3 amino acids: CASSQEDRDGRGYEQYF. For the CDR3, the DNA is TGCGCCAGCAGCCAAGAAGATCGGGACGGGAGGGGCTACGAGCAGTACTTC.

The V and J genes are TRBV5-6 and TRBJ2-1; a weak D match, TRBD1 (5 bases). The CDR3 has 15 amino acids. CDR1 is SGHDT and CDR2 is YYEEEE in the germline V gene. V lost 0 bases and J lost 1, with 8 bases in between. For the CDR3, the DNA is TGTGCCAGCAGCTTGGAAGGGGTGTCCTACAATGAGCAGTTCTTC. Translated: CASSLEGVSYNEQFF.

Many counts were recorded for this clonotype. In DNA, the CDR3 is TGTGCCAGCAGTTTGTCGGACCCCTACGAGCAGTACTTC. As protein: CASSLSDPYEQYF. This sequence joins TRBV12-3 or TRBV12-4 and TRBJ2-7; no firm D call. Deletions cut 3 bases from V and 2 bases from J, with 8 bases between. CDR3 length equals 13 residues.